The 24 T cell receptor beta chains below come from one sample, sequenced in a study of shared clonotypes between healthy human individuals. The method was immunoSEQ multiplex PCR; TCRdb's version includes in-frame clones alone and lacks a portion of them. Seen here are 1.4 million to 1.5 million clones, roughly 96% observed once, and the top ten hold roughly 1.1%. Sequenced: naive CD4+ T cells sorted from blood. The subset denotes: CD45RA+ positively selected. All receptors come from a man under 40 in good health.

The genes are TRBV30 and TRBJ2-1; D call uncertain. Germline loops: CDR1 GTSNPN, CDR2 SVGIG (reference sequence). V lost 5 bases and J 8 bases, leaving 19 bases between the germline ends. The CDR3 contains 14 residues. The CDR3 loop is CAWSLSGQRDEQFF. As DNA, the CDR3 is TGTGCCTGGTCCCTATCCGGCCAAAGGGATGAGCAGTTCTTC.

The rearrangement links TRBV4-3 to TRBJ2-3; 11 positions match TRBD1. Germline CDR1 LGHNA, CDR2 YSLEER. This CDR3 has 17 residues. V shed 0 bases, J shed 2 bases, and the junction held 4 bases outside the gene matches. The CDR3 coding sequence is TGCGCCAGCAGCCAAGATAGAGGACAGGGGGCCACAGATACGCAGTATTTT. It translates to CASSQDRGQGATDTQYF.

The J gene is TRBJ1-1, the V gene TRBV28; D possibly corresponds to TRBD1 (6 bases). Germline V CDR1 and CDR2: MDHEN, SYDVKM. This CDR3 is 16 amino acids long. The germline V and J ends were trimmed by 5 bases and 4 bases, with 20 bases remaining between them. In DNA, the CDR3 is TGTGCCAGCAGTCCCCCCGGGAGGGGGGAGGCCACTGAAGCTTTCTTT. Translation: CASSPPGRGEATEAFF. Full variable domain (missing parts from reference TRBV28 and TRBJ1-1): DVKVTQSSRYLVKRTGEKVFLECVQDMDHENMFWYRQDPGLGLRLIYFSYDVKMKEKGDIPEGYSVSREKKERFSLILESASTNQTSMYLCASSPPGRGEATEAFFGQGTRLTVV.

The chain recombines TRBV28 with TRBJ2-5, with D unresolved. The germline CDR1 and CDR2 sequences are MDHEN and SYDVKM. Trimming took off 8 bases at V and 7 bases at J, with 20 bases between the two ends. The CDR3 runs 14 residues. The CDR3 nucleotides read TGTGCCAGCCACACCGTGTGGAGTCCAGGGACCCAGTACTTC. It codes for CASHTVWSPGTQYF.

This chain uses TRBV9 with TRBJ2-7, with 11 bases fitting TRBD2. V was clipped by 4 bases and J by 2 bases; unmatched bases: 8. The CDR3 is 16 amino acids. Germline V lookup: CDR1 SGDLS, CDR2 YYNGEE. The CDR3 here is CASSLSGTSGTYEQYF. The CDR3 DNA is TGTGCCAGCAGCTTATCCGGGACTAGCGGTACCTACGAGCAGTACTTC. Looking up the rest from reference TRBV9 and TRBJ2-7 gives the full variable domain: DSGVTQTPKHLITATGQRVTLRCSPRSGDLSVYWYQQSLDQGLQFLIQYYNGEERAKGNILERFSAQQFPDLHSELNLSSLELGDSALYFCASSLSGTSGTYEQYFGPGTRLTVT.

The J gene is TRBJ2-2, the V gene TRBV2; 8 bases line up with TRBD1. Germline values: CDR1 SNHLY, CDR2 FYNNEI. CDR3 length equals 16 residues. V shed 2 bases and J 6 bases; nucleotides not matched to a gene: 8. Here the CDR3 DNA reads TGTGCCAGCAGTGAATTCAGGGGGCTACAATCCGGGGAGCTGTTTTTT. Its protein product is CASSEFRGLQSGELFF.

In this sample, this clone turned up once. The chain joins TRBV6-1 to TRBJ2-3; 11 nucleotides align to TRBD2. Germline assignment: CDR1 MNHNS and CDR2 SASEGT. The junction had 4 bases not matched to a gene; V was cut back by 7 bases and J by 4 bases. This CDR3 has 14 amino acids. CDR3 nucleotide sequence: TGTGCCAGCAAGCTAGCGGGAGGCCCAGATACGCAGTATTTT. Residues: CASKLAGGPDTQYF.

The chain joins TRBV6-5 to TRBJ2-5; D remains ambiguous. The germline V gene encodes CDR1 MNHEY and CDR2 SVGAGI. Trimming shortened V by 6 bases and J by 5 bases, and 16 bases separated the two germline ends. CDR3 length equals 14 residues. CDR3 DNA: TGTGCCAGCAGGTCGCCCTTAACGGCGGAGACCCAGTACTTC. This encodes CASRSPLTAETQYF.

CDR3 amino acids: CSVFQVAPETQYF. The CDR3 nucleotides read TGCAGCGTTTTCCAGGTTGCCCCGGAGACCCAGTACTTC. The rearrangement uses TRBV29-1 and TRBJ2-5; D is undetermined. Trimming left V 5 bases short and J 5 bases short, with 15 bases between. Germline V CDR1 and CDR2: SQVTM, ANQGSEA. The CDR3 is 13 residues long.

DNA of the CDR3: TGTGCCAGCTCACCAGCGGGTACGGGCTTGCAGTACTTC. Protein product: CASSPAGTGLQYF. V and J are TRBV18 and TRBJ2-7; D possibly corresponds to TRBD2 (5 bases). This CDR3 has 13 amino acids. CDR1 KGHSH and CDR2 LQKENI come from the germline V gene. V lost 2 bases to trimming and J lost 9 bases, with 14 bases between them.

The gene calls are TRBV7-9 and TRBJ2-3; TRBD2 aligns across 9 bases. J lost 2 bases, V lost 5 bases, and 8 bases had no gene match. Germline V gene lookup returns CDR1 SEHNR and CDR2 FQNEAQ (reference sequence). This CDR3 has 16 residues. This chain's CDR3 is CASSRGRAIFTDTQYF. Here the CDR3 DNA reads TGTGCCAGCAGCCGCGGGAGGGCCATCTTCACAGATACGCAGTATTTT.

DNA of the CDR3: TGTGCCACCAGCGGATTAGGGGTTTTTGAAGAGACCCAGTACTTC. It yields the protein CATSGLGVFEETQYF. The rearrangement joins TRBV15 to TRBJ2-5, with D possibly matching TRBD1 (5 bases). The V end was cut by 5 bases, the J end by 3 bases, with 16 bases between. The CDR3 is 15 residues long. Germline V CDR1 and CDR2: LNHNV, YYDKDF (reference sequence). Complete variable domain (other parts from reference TRBV15 and TRBJ2-5): DAMVIQNPRYQVTQFGKPVTLSCSQTLNHNVMYWYQQKSSQAPKLLFHYYDKDFNNEADTPDNFQSRRPNTSFCFLDIRSPGLGDTAMYLCATSGLGVFEETQYFGPGTRLLVL.

In its sample, this clone was seen once. CDR3 sequence: CASSPYRTGGYEQYF. CDR3 DNA sequence: TGTGCCAGCAGCCCCTACCGGACAGGGGGATACGAGCAGTACTTC. V is TRBV5-6 and J is TRBJ2-7; the match to TRBD1 covers 10 bases. V trimming: 4 bases; J trimming: 4 bases; junction bases outside the gene matches: 8. Germline-derived CDR1 and CDR2 are SGHDT and YYEEEE. CDR3 size: 15 residues.

The chain recombines TRBV6-5 with TRBJ2-1; TRBD2 aligns across 7 bases. Losses at the gene ends were 2 bases for V and 4 bases for J; bases not matched to a gene: 5. The CDR3 loop spans 15 amino acids. Germline V gene sequence: CDR1 MNHEY, CDR2 SVGAGI. CDR3 region: CASSYASGEYNEQFF. The CDR3 DNA is TGTGCCAGCAGTTACGCTAGCGGAGAGTACAATGAGCAGTTCTTC.

V is TRBV10-2 and J is TRBJ2-3; 10 bases align to TRBD2. V was pared by 9 bases and J by 3 bases, with 15 bases of the junction left unmatched. Germline V gene lookup returns CDR1 WSHSY and CDR2 SAAADI. This CDR3 has 17 residues. The CDR3 region has the DNA TGCGCCAGTTTCCAAGCGGGAGGGCCATATTCAACAGATACGCAGTATTTT. Protein product: CASFQAGGPYSTDTQYF.

Here the CDR3 DNA reads TGTGCCAGCAGTGATCCGAGCAGAACCTTCCAAGAGACCCAGTACTTC. Translation gives CASSDPSRTFQETQYF. The chain combines TRBV6-1 with TRBJ2-5; D gene uncertain. Germline V lookup: CDR1 MNHNS, CDR2 SASEGT. There are 16 residues in the CDR3. Trimming took 3 bases from V and 1 from J, leaving 15 bases between them.

This sequence joins TRBV18 and TRBJ2-2; D possibly uses TRBD1 or TRBD2 (5 bases each). Trimming left V 3 bases short and J 7 bases short, with 9 bases between. The CDR3 has 13 residues. The V gene's germline CDR1 is KGHSH and CDR2 LQKENI. The CDR3 region is CASSPGDGGELFF. The CDR3 DNA sequence: TGTGCCAGCTCACCGGGGGACGGCGGGGAGCTGTTTTTT.

This chain uses TRBV5-1 with TRBJ2-2; 8 bases map to TRBD1. This CDR3 is built from 15 residues. The ends lost 4 bases at V and 5 bases at J; junction bases unmatched: 7. Germline lookup yields CDR1 SGHRS and CDR2 YFSETQ. The CDR3 here is CASSNLRDRTGELFF. Written as DNA, the CDR3 is TGCGCCAGCAGCAACCTACGGGACAGGACCGGGGAGCTGTTTTTT.

The V call is TRBV2, the J call TRBJ1-1; the D gene is possibly TRBD1 (6 bases). The CDR3 sequence is 14 residues long. Germline loops: CDR1 SNHLY, CDR2 FYNNEI. The V end lost 6 bases, the J end lost 0 bases, and 11 bases lay between the germline ends. CDR3 residues: CASRQGEVNTEAFF. The CDR3 DNA reads as TGTGCCAGCAGACAGGGTGAGGTGAACACTGAAGCTTTCTTT.

This clone was observed a single time. V gene TRBV6-6 combines with J gene TRBJ2-5; no clear D gene. Germline V lookup: CDR1 MNHNY, CDR2 SVGAGI (reference sequence). The V gene lost 1 base and the J gene lost 2 bases, with 8 bases spanning the gap. This CDR3 comprises 14 residues. The CDR3 is CASSYLASQETQYF. The CDR3 nucleotides read TGTGCCAGCAGTTACTTGGCCTCACAAGAGACCCAGTACTTC.

The chain carries TRBV7-3 and TRBJ2-1; 13 bases agree with TRBD2. Germline-derived CDR1 and CDR2 are SGHTA and FQGTGA. CDR3 length: 17 residues. V trimming: 0 bases; J trimming: 4 bases; junction bases outside the gene matches: 3. The CDR3 DNA follows: TGTGCCAGCAGCTTAACGCCACTAGCGGGAGGGTACAATGAGCAGTTCTTC. As protein: CASSLTPLAGGYNEQFF.

CDR3 loop: CASSISLAGPYNEQFF. The DNA for the CDR3 is TGTGCCAGTAGTATATCACTAGCGGGACCCTACAATGAGCAGTTCTTC. The J gene is TRBJ2-1, the V gene TRBV19, with 10 bases that match TRBD2. CDR1 is LNHDA and CDR2 is SQIVND in the germline V gene (reference sequence). CDR3 length: 16 residues. V gave up 2 bases and J gave up 2 bases; unmatched junction bases: 3.

The V and J genes are TRBV2 and TRBJ2-3; D is uncertain. The CDR3 runs 12 residues. V lost 7 bases to trimming and J lost 2 bases, with 7 bases between them. The V gene's germline CDR1 is SNHLY and CDR2 FYNNEI. The CDR3 protein is CASNYYTDTQYF. Here the CDR3 DNA reads TGTGCCAGCAATTACTACACAGATACGCAGTATTTT.

The table lists this clone with a count of one. The chain joins TRBV6-1 to TRBJ1-4; TRBD1 aligns across 7 bases. CDR1 and CDR2 from the germline V gene are MNHNS and SASEGT. The CDR3 loop spans 15 amino acids. Trimming cost V 4 bases and J 7 bases; bases outside gene matches: 9. The CDR3 is CASSARQGYSEKLFF. Written as DNA, the CDR3 is TGTGCCAGCAGTGCCAGACAGGGTTATAGTGAAAAACTGTTTTTT.